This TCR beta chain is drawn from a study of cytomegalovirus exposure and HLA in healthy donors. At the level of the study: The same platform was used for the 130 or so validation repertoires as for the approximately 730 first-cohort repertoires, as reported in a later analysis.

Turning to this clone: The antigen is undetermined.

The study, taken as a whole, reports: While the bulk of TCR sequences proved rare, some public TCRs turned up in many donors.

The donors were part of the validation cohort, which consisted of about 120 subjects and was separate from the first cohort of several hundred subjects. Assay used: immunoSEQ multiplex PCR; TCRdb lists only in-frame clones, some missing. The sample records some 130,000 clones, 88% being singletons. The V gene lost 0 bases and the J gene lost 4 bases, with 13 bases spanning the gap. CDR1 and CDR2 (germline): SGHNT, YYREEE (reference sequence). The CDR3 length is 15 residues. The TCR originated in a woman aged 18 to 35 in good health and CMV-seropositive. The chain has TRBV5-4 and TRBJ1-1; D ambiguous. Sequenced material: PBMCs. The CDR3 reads CASSLVAATATEAFF. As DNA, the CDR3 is TGTGCCAGCAGCTTGGTGGCGGCTACGGCCACTGAAGCTTTCTTT.